The clone carrying this T cell receptor beta chain was counted ten times or more. Its antigen remains unknown. Germline V lookup: CDR1 SGHTA, CDR2 FQGNSA. J gave up 0 bases and V 5 bases, and 6 bases lay outside the gene matches. The length of the CDR3 is 16 residues. The data are from a study of neurological immune-mediated disorders. Noted time point: longitudinal time-point 1 (baseline). The unsorted libraries were generated from a total of 2 million PBMCs, which had been stored in RNAlater at -80 C. MiXCR was run by TCRdb on the 5' RACE reads, yielding one entry per CDR3 protein. The profile shows approximately 49,000 distinct CDR3 sequences, approximately 11% of them singletons. Study-wide results and caveats: The greatest TCR clonal expansion appeared in HTLV-1-associated myelopathy and the smallest, falling below healthy controls, in multiple sclerosis.

The sample consisted of PBMCs. The V gene is TRBV7-2, the J gene TRBJ1-1; 10 nucleotides align to TRBD1. The TCR sequence derives from a middle-aged woman in good health. CDR3 in DNA: TGTGCCAGCAGCATGACAGGGGGCAGGATGAACACTGAAGCTTTCTTT. Its translation is CASSMTGGRMNTEAFF.